This passage covers 13 T cell receptor beta chains from one sample sequenced in a study of T cells expressing NK-cell markers (dated by TCRdb to about 2020). The library was made by 5' RACE. TCRdb lists the instrument as Illumina HiSeq 2000. Each entry corresponds to one CDR3 protein sequence from reads that TCRdb reprocessed, and DNA is not given. This specimen's table enumerates around 100,000 distinct CDR3 sequences. In total, the top ten clones hold around 20% of the sample. The sequenced sample consisted of blood T cells: a sorted CD56 or NKG2C T cell subset, CD4+ or CD8+ T cells, or bulk PBMC T cells (not recorded which). These receptors were taken from a woman aged 18 to 75 in good health.

This rearrangement joins TRBV7-9 to TRBJ2-3; the D call from TCRdb, TRBD1, cannot be confirmed without DNA. Germline CDR1 is SEHNR and CDR2 is FQNEAQ (reference sequence). The CDR3 totals 13 residues. The chain's CDR3 is CASSSLTADTQYF.

The chain couples TRBV7-9 to TRBJ2-7. CDR3 length equals 12 residues. CDR1 and CDR2 from the germline V gene are SEHNR and FQNEAQ (reference sequence). Here the CDR3 reads CASSLAVGEQYF.

The chain combines TRBV4-3 with TRBJ2-7. Germline loops: CDR1 LGHNA, CDR2 YSLEER. The CDR3 has 15 residues. CDR3 loop: CASSPSFGSAYEQYF.

V usage is TRBV7-9 and J usage is TRBJ2-3. In germline, CDR1 is SEHNR, CDR2 FQNEAQ (reference sequence). This CDR3 region has 11 residues. The CDR3 protein is CASSWADTQYF.

The chain has TRBV12-3 or TRBV12-4 and TRBJ2-3; the TRBD2 assignment by TCRdb is unverifiable without DNA. There are 15 residues in the CDR3. CDR3 sequence reads: CASSSLADSTDTQYF.

V gene TRBV29-1 combines with J gene TRBJ2-3; TCRdb's D gene call, TRBD1, goes unchecked for lack of DNA. CDR1 is SQVTM, CDR2 ANQGSEA, per germline. The CDR3 totals 15 residues. CDR3 amino acids: CSVVPGAPSTDTQYF.

The V call is TRBV7-3, the J call TRBJ2-3; checking the TCRdb D call of TRBD1 is not possible without DNA. The CDR3 is 15 residues long. Germline V CDR1 and CDR2: SGHTA, FQGTGA. CDR3 in amino acids: CASSSTGADTDTQYF.

This chain links TRBV27 with TRBJ1-2; the TCRdb D gene call, TRBD1, has no DNA to confirm it. The CDR3 is 14 amino acids. Germline values: CDR1 MNHEY, CDR2 SMNVEV (reference sequence). The CDR3: CASSHSGQTYGYTF.

CDR3 region: CASSLSLRSYEQYF. The chain recombines TRBV5-6 with TRBJ2-7. Germline V gene data show CDR1 as SGHDT and CDR2 as YYEEEE. The CDR3 has 14 amino acids.

The V call is TRBV11-2, the J call TRBJ2-1; TCRdb picks TRBD1, but there is no DNA to check that call. Germline V gene lookup returns CDR1 SGHAT and CDR2 FQNNGV. The length of the CDR3 is 13 residues. CDR3 amino acids: CASSLQGRDEQFF.

The chain combines TRBV27 with TRBJ2-2; TCRdb outputs TRBD2, but without DNA this stays unchecked. Germline V gene lookup returns CDR1 MNHEY and CDR2 SMNVEV (reference sequence). The CDR3 runs to 14 residues. The CDR3 spells CASREGEETGELFF.

The gene calls are TRBV7-2 and TRBJ1-5; the D gene TCRdb calls, TRBD1, cannot be checked with no DNA. This CDR3 region has 16 residues. The germline CDR1 and CDR2 sequences are SGHTA and FQGNSA. The CDR3 reads CASSHRTGTGRQPQHF.

The rearrangement joins TRBV7-8 to TRBJ1-6; TCRdb's D call, TRBD1, is unchecked because there is no DNA. The germline V gene has CDR1 SGHVS and CDR2 FQNEAQ. The CDR3 sequence is 15 residues long. The CDR3 here is CASSPTGQDNSPLHF. The variable domain in full, completed from reference TRBV7-8 and TRBJ1-6, reads GAGVSQSPRYKVAKRGQDVALRCDPISGHVSLFWYQQALGQGPEFLTYFQNEAQLDKSGLPSDRFFAERPEGSVSTLKIQRTQQEDSAVYLCASSPTGQDNSPLHFGNGTRLTVT.